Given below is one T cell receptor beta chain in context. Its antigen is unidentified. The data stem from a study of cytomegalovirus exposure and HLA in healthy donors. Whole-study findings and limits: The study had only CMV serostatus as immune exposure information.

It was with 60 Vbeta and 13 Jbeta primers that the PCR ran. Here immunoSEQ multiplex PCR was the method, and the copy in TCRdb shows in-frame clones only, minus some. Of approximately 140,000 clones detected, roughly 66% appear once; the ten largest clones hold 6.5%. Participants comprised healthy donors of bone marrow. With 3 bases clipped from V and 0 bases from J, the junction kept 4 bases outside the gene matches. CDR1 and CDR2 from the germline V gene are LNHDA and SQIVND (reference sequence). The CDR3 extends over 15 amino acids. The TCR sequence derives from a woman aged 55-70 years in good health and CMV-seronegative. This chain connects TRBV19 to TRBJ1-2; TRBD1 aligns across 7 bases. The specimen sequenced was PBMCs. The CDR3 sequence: CASSISGTANYGYTF. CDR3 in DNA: TGTGCCAGTAGTATTTCAGGGACAGCTAACTATGGCTACACCTTC.